This T cell receptor (beta chain) was recorded in a study of T cells in Graves' hyperthyroidism and ophthalmopathy. On the study more broadly: Peripheral blood draws took place at initial diagnosis, ahead of any treatment.

The CDR3 regions of TCR beta were amplified from RNA transcripts. Researchers ran a first-round RT-PCR on the TCR CDR3 using the HTBI primer set. TCRdb reprocessed the multiplex PCR reads via MiXCR and lists one record per CDR3 protein. The top ten clones hold roughly 3.3% of a sample with about 600,000 distinct CDR3 sequences, more than 15% of them seen once. Study observations and caveats: Most thyroid clonotypes that were expanded above 0.001 also turned up in blood.

With duration under 3 months, ophthalmopathy was active: Clinical Activity Score at least 3, NOSPECS at least 4. In its sample, this clonotype was seen a few times. The antigen is unknown. Specimen: blood. This TCR came from a middle-aged woman with Graves' ophthalmopathy.

In DNA, the CDR3 is TGCGCCAGCAGCTCTCGAACTAGCGGACCCCTCAATGAGCAGTTCTTC. It encodes CASSSRTSGPLNEQFF. This chain connects TRBV5-1 to TRBJ2-1, with 8 bases fitting TRBD2. The V and J ends lost 3 bases and 6 bases, in that order; junction bases with no gene match: 11. Germline V gene lookup returns CDR1 SGHRS and CDR2 YFSETQ. There are 16 residues in the CDR3. Full variable domain (rest looked up from reference TRBV5-1 and TRBJ2-1): KAGVTQTPRYLIKTRGQQVTLSCSPISGHRSVSWYQQTPGQGLQFLFEYFSETQRNKGNFPGRFSGRQFSNSRSEMNVSTLELGDSALYLCASSSRTSGPLNEQFFGPGTRLTVL.